Listed here are 9 T cell receptor beta chains from one sample, sequenced in a study of T cell responses to AZD1222 COVID-19 vaccine. The data were produced by immunoSEQ multiplex PCR, yet TCRdb's version contains in-frame clones alone and is incomplete. This table has roughly 130,000 clones, roughly nine tenths appearing once. The source material was peripheral blood, sampled 28 days after the second dose of the MenACWY control vaccine. These receptors all stem from an adult who received the MenACWY meningococcal vaccine as a control.

The sample holds one count of this clone. This rearrangement joins TRBV6-2 or TRBV6-3 to TRBJ1-2, with D perhaps TRBD1 (5 bases). The CDR3 has 14 residues. Germline V gives CDR1 MNHEY, CDR2 SVGEGT. V was pared by 2 bases and J by 4 bases, with 11 bases between. Written as DNA, the CDR3 is TGTGCCAGCAGTTACGACGGGGGAACCTATGGCTACACCTTC. Translated, it gives CASSYDGGTYGYTF.

The chain joins TRBV3-1 (or the pseudogene TRBV3-2) to TRBJ1-4; tentatively, D is TRBD1 (5 bases). CDR1 LGHDT and CDR2 YNNKEL come from the germline V gene (reference sequence). V lost 4 bases and J 8 bases, leaving 14 bases between the germline ends. The CDR3 spans 14 residues. The CDR3 protein is CASSLQGAREKLFF. The CDR3 nucleotides are TGTGCCAGCAGCCTACAAGGGGCGAGGGAAAAACTGTTTTTT.

This rearrangement joins TRBV5-1 to TRBJ2-5, with TRBD1 identical over 7 bases. The CDR3 spans 14 residues. CDR1 and CDR2 from the germline V gene are SGHRS and YFSETQ. Trimming at V came to 4 bases and at J to 2 bases, leaving 5 bases not matched to a gene. The CDR3 DNA is TGCGCCAGCAGCCGAACAGGGGTACAAGAGACCCAGTACTTC. Translated, it gives CASSRTGVQETQYF.

The chain links TRBV12-3 or TRBV12-4 to TRBJ1-5; D is undetermined. The V gene lost 4 bases and the J gene lost 9 bases, with 7 bases spanning the gap. This CDR3 region has 11 residues. The CDR3 DNA reads TGTGCCAGCAGTTCAGGTGGGCCCCAGCATTTT. It encodes CASSSGGPQHF.

The rearrangement uses TRBV7-9 and TRBJ1-2; 10 bases line up with TRBD1. Germline V gives CDR1 SEHNR, CDR2 FQNEAQ (reference sequence). Losses at the gene ends were 5 bases for V and 7 bases for J; bases not matched to a gene: 19. This CDR3 region has 18 residues. In nucleotides, the CDR3 is TGTGCCAGCAGCGCCCCAGCGGGGGGGTCGGGACAGGGGTTTGGCTACACCTTC. Amino acids: CASSAPAGGSGQGFGYTF.

The rearrangement uses TRBV3-1 (or the pseudogene TRBV3-2) and TRBJ1-2; 11 positions match TRBD1. The CDR3 is made up of 16 amino acids. V was clipped by 3 bases and J by 4 bases; unmatched bases: 7. Germline V gene data show CDR1 as LGHDT and CDR2 as YNNKEL (reference sequence). In DNA, the CDR3 is TGTGCCAGCAGCCATCCGGGACAGGGGGTTTTCTATGGCTACACCTTC. This encodes CASSHPGQGVFYGYTF.

CDR3 sequence reads: CSVAAGVYEQFF. CDR3 nucleotides: TGCAGCGTGGCGGCCGGGGTCTATGAGCAGTTCTTC. The rearrangement joins TRBV29-1 to TRBJ2-1; TRBD2 might be the D (5 bases). V was trimmed by 6 bases and J by 8 bases, leaving 14 bases between them. Germline V gives CDR1 SQVTM, CDR2 ANQGSEA. This CDR3 is built from 12 residues.

The chain has TRBV7-2 and TRBJ2-2; D is unclear. From germline, CDR1 is SGHTA and CDR2 FQGNSA. The CDR3 sequence is 14 residues long. The V end was cut by 1 base, the J end by 0 bases, with 3 bases between. The CDR3 nucleotides are TGTGCCAGCAGCTTAGTCCCGAACACCGGGGAGCTGTTTTTT. It specifies CASSLVPNTGELFF.

The V gene is TRBV12-3 or TRBV12-4, the J gene TRBJ1-1; no clear D gene. CDR3 length equals 12 residues. Trimming removed 2 bases from V and 4 bases from J, with 5 bases in between. The CDR3 DNA reads as TGTGCCAGCAGTTTATGGGTCACTGAAGCTTTCTTT. Its translation: CASSLWVTEAFF.